The rows below give T cell receptor beta chains drawn from one sample of a study of T-cell memory formation after mild COVID-19. A single record per CDR3 protein comes from TCRdb applying MiXCR to the 5' RACE reads. The sample consists of a few hundred thousand distinct CDR3 sequences, 20% to 25% of them appearing once. Sequencing used PBMCs or a T cell subset sorted from them (not recorded which). Every receptor here comes from an adult woman who had mild COVID-19 (a few samples of this study predate the infection). Cell type and time point are not known. CDR3s include the opening cysteine and the closing phenylalanine or tryptophan. A D gene is named only where the DNA matches it firmly. Expanded clones get a size class; other rows say once, few or many, or leave the size out.

J gene | V gene | clone size | D gene | CDR3 DNA | CDR3 protein
TRBJ2-7 | TRBV29-1 | - | - | TGCAGCGTTCCCAGTCCGGAGTCCTACGAGCAGTACTTC | CSVPSPESYEQYF
TRBJ2-2 | TRBV24-1 | - | - | TGTGCCACCAGTGAGGCAGGGGGGTACACCGGGGAGCTGTTTTTT | CATSEAGGYTGELFF
TRBJ2-3 | TRBV18 | - | - | TGTGCCAGCTCGCGTCTACTCACAGATACGCAGTATTTT | CASSRLLTDTQYF
TRBJ1-2 | TRBV27 | - | - | TGTGCCAGCAGTACCGACCTCCCTTACGGTCGCTACACCTTC | CASSTDLPYGRYTF
TRBJ1-1 | TRBV7-9 | many | - | TGTGCCAGCAGCTTACGGGTCGATTGGCTAGCGAACACTGAAGCTTTCTTT | CASSLRVDWLANTEAFF
TRBJ1-2 | TRBV12-3/TRBV12-4 | few | TRBD1 | TGTGCCAGCAGGGGACAGGGAGATGGCTACACCTTC | CASRGQGDGYTF
TRBJ2-1 | TRBV7-2 | few | TRBD2 | TGTGCCAGCAGCCCCCCCGGACTAGCGGTCGGCAATGAGCAGTTCTTC | CASSPPGLAVGNEQFF
TRBJ2-1 | TRBV10-3 | few | TRBD2 | TGTGCCATCAGTGAGTATGGACTAGCGGGAGGCGGCTCCTACAATGAGCAGTTCTTC | CAISEYGLAGGGSYNEQFF
TRBJ2-3 | TRBV12-3/TRBV12-4 | many | - | TGTGCCAGCAGTTTCATAGGCATGCTATCAGCTAGCACAGATACGCAGTATTTT | CASSFIGMLSASTDTQYF
TRBJ1-2 | TRBV20-1 | few | - | TGCAGTGCTCTCGCCCCCGGGCAGGGTCCTGGCTACACCTTC | CSALAPGQGPGYTF
TRBJ2-1 | TRBV7-9 | once | - | TGTGCCAGGTCAAGCAGGGGGGACAATGAGCAGTTCTTC | CARSSRGDNEQFF
TRBJ1-3 | TRBV7-9 | - | - | TGTGCCAGCAGCGCTGATACCGGGACAACGAACACCATATATTTT | CASSADTGTTNTIYF
TRBJ1-5 | TRBV5-1 | few | TRBD1 | TGCGCCAGCAGCGTACAGGGGGACCTAAATCAGCCCCAGCATTTT | CASSVQGDLNQPQHF
TRBJ2-5 | TRBV29-1 | many | - | TGCAGCGTCCCAACCCCGCCTCTGGAGACCCAGTACTTC | CSVPTPPLETQYF
TRBJ1-2 | TRBV4-1 | few | - | TGCGCCAGCAGCCAAGAAAGGAGGGAAATCCATGGCTACACCTTC | CASSQERREIHGYTF
TRBJ2-7 | TRBV5-1 | - | - | TGCGCCAGCAGCTCTCGACAGGGAGGCAACGAGCAGTACTTC | CASSSRQGGNEQYF
TRBJ1-2 | TRBV18 | few | TRBD1 | TGTGCCAGCTCACCACCGAACAGGGGACTGAACTATGGCTACACCTTC | CASSPPNRGLNYGYTF
TRBJ1-1 | TRBV6-5 | few | TRBD1 | TGTGCCAGCAGTAAGCAGGGACAGGGCAGCACTGAAGCTTTCTTT | CASSKQGQGSTEAFF
TRBJ2-1 | TRBV4-3 | many | - | TGCGCCAGCAGCCAAAATCCATTTCTAGCGTACAATGAGCAGTTCTTC | CASSQNPFLAYNEQFF
TRBJ1-3 | TRBV14 | - | - | TGTGCCAGCAGCCAAGATCCCCCCTACAGCTCTGGAAACACCATATATTTT | CASSQDPPYSSGNTIYF
TRBJ1-2 | TRBV29-1 | - | - | TGCAGCGTTCTGACTAGGGGCTACACCTTC | CSVLTRGYTF
TRBJ2-7 | TRBV4-1 | many | - | TGCGCCAGCAGCCAAGAAAAACGCACAGGGATACACTACGAGCAGTACTTC | CASSQEKRTGIHYEQYF
TRBJ2-4 | TRBV18 | - | TRBD2 | TGTGCCAGCTCACCACTAGCGGGACCAGCCCTTGCCCTGGATCAGTACTTC | CASSPLAGPALALDQYF
TRBJ2-7 | TRBV12-3/TRBV12-4 | few | TRBD2 | TGTGCCAGCAGTTCCGGGGGGGCCGGCGAGCAGTACTTC | CASSSGGAGEQYF
TRBJ1-4 | TRBV20-1 | few | TRBD1 | TGCAGTGCTTCGAGGAGGGGGCCAACTAATGAAAAACTGTTTTTT | CSASRRGPTNEKLFF
TRBJ2-1 | TRBV3-1 | many | TRBD2 | TGTGCCAGCAGCCAAGATGTACAGGCTAGCGGGAGGAGTGAGCAGTTCTTC | CASSQDVQASGRSEQFF
TRBJ2-5 | TRBV3-1 | many | TRBD2 | TGTGCCAGCAGCACCCGCGGAGCGGGGGGGCGAGAGACCCAGTACTTC | CASSTRGAGGRETQYF
TRBJ1-1 | TRBV12-3/TRBV12-4 | few | - | TGTGCCAGCAGTTGGAAGGGGGTGTCGAACACTGAAGCTTTCTTT | CASSWKGVSNTEAFF
TRBJ2-3 | TRBV2 | - | TRBD2 | TGTGCCAGCAGTGTGTTAGCGGGGATCACAGATACGCAGTATTTT | CASSVLAGITDTQYF
TRBJ2-6 | TRBV5-1 | - | - | TGCGCCAGCAGCTTGGATGGGGCCTCCTCTGGGGCCAACGTCCTGACTTTC | CASSLDGASSGANVLTF
TRBJ2-5 | TRBV19 | - | - | TGTGCCAGTAGTATTGGCAGGGGTGAGGAGACCCAGTACTTC | CASSIGRGEETQYF
TRBJ1-2 | TRBV11-3 | - | TRBD1 | TGTGCCAGCAGCTCTGGGACAGGGGATGACGGCTACACCTTC | CASSSGTGDDGYTF
TRBJ2-7 | TRBV6-5 | - | TRBD1 | TGTGCCAGCAGGAGAGGTCAGGGGGCATACGAGCAGTACTTC | CASRRGQGAYEQYF
TRBJ2-2 | TRBV7-9 | - | TRBD1 | TGTGCCAGCACTGAGGGACAGGGGTACACCGGGGAGCTGTTTTTT | CASTEGQGYTGELFF
TRBJ1-2 | TRBV24-1 | few | - | TGTGCCACCAGTGACCCCGGGACACCAACCGGCTATGGCTACACCTTC | CATSDPGTPTGYGYTF
TRBJ2-1 | TRBV20-1 | - | TRBD2 | TGCAGTGCTAGAGATCTTAGCGGGAGTTGGAGGAATGAGCAGTTCTTC | CSARDLSGSWRNEQFF
TRBJ2-3 | TRBV4-2 | - | - | TGTGCCAGCAGCCAAGAAATTGCGCCTGATACGCAGTATTTT | CASSQEIAPDTQYF
TRBJ2-4 | TRBV9 | few | - | TGTGCCAGCAGCGGTAATTTGGGACCCGGAAACATTCAGTACTTC | CASSGNLGPGNIQYF
TRBJ2-2 | TRBV5-1 | many | - | TGCGCCAGCAGCTTACCCGGGGCGGCGAACACCGGGGAGCTGTTTTTT | CASSLPGAANTGELFF
TRBJ1-5 | TRBV6-5 | few | - | TGTGCCAGCAGTTCAATGCCCTCGGGTGGGCCCAATCAGCCCCAGCATTTT | CASSSMPSGGPNQPQHF
TRBJ1-1 | TRBV5-8 | few | - | TGTGCCAGCAGCTTGGTCGGTGGGGGGGCCACTGAAGCTTTCTTT | CASSLVGGGATEAFF
TRBJ2-1 | TRBV4-3 | - | - | TGCGCCAGCAGCTCATCCTACAGCTCCTACAATGAGCAGTTCTTC | CASSSSYSSYNEQFF
TRBJ2-7 | TRBV5-8 | few | - | TGTGCCAGCAGCTTTTATCTCTCCTACGAGCAGTACTTC | CASSFYLSYEQYF
TRBJ1-1 | TRBV19 | - | - | TGTGCCAGTAGTATGCGGGAGCAGGGAATTGAAGCTTTCTTT | CASSMREQGIEAFF
TRBJ2-1 | TRBV6-1 | - | - | TGTGCCAGCAGTGAAAGGGGTTACAACAATGAGCAGTTCTTC | CASSERGYNNEQFF
TRBJ2-3 | TRBV29-1 | - | - | TGCAGCGTTGGGGCAGGCTATACAGATACGCAGTATTTT | CSVGAGYTDTQYF
TRBJ2-3 | TRBV7-6 | many | - | TGTGCCAGCACCCTACTCTACAGCAGAACAGATACGCAGTATTTT | CASTLLYSRTDTQYF
TRBJ1-1 | TRBV7-8 | few | TRBD1 | TGTGCCAGCAGCAAAGGGACAGGGAACACTGAAGCTTTCTTT | CASSKGTGNTEAFF
TRBJ1-1 | TRBV5-1 | - | - | TGCGCCAGCAGGGGGACATTGAACACTGAAGCTTTCTTT | CASRGTLNTEAFF
TRBJ2-7 | TRBV20-1 | - | TRBD2 | TGCAGTGCTAGAGAGGCTAGCGGGCTCCCCTCCTACGAGCAGTACTTC | CSAREASGLPSYEQYF
TRBJ2-7 | TRBV7-2 | - | TRBD1 | TGTGCCAGCAGCCGCACCGGGACAGCGATATACGAGCAGTACTTC | CASSRTGTAIYEQYF